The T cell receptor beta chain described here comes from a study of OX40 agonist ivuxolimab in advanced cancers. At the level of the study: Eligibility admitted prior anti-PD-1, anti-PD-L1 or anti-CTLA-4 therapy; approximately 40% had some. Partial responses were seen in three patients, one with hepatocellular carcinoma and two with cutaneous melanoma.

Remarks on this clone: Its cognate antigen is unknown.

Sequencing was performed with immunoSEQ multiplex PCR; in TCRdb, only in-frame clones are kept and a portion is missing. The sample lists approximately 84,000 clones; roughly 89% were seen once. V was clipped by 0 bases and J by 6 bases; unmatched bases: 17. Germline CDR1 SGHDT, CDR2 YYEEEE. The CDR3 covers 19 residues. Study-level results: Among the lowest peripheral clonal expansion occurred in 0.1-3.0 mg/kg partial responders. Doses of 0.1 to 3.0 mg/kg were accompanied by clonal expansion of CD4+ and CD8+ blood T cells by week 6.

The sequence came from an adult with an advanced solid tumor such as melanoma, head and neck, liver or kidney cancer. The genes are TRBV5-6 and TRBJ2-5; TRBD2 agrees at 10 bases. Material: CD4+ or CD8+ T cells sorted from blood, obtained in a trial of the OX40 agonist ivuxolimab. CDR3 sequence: CASSLAVGLAGAGGKTQYF. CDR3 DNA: TGTGCCAGCAGCTTGGCGGTTGGGCTAGCGGGAGCGGGCGGAAAGACCCAGTACTTC.